A selection of T cell receptor beta chains follows, all from one sample in a study of glioma-infiltrating T cells. TCRdb fed the multiplex PCR reads into MiXCR, producing one record per CDR3 protein. The table records approximately 120,000 distinct CDR3 sequences, under 30% of them present only once. Material: glioma tissue, nonneoplastic brain tissue, or PBMCs (not recorded which). Source of these receptors: a human donor with low-grade glioma or glioblastoma, undergoing nonglioma brain surgery, or in good health (not recorded which). Each CDR3 is given without its conserved first and last residue.

>TRBJ2-5|TRBV20-1
SARASGEVTQY
>TRBJ1-6|TRBV7-2
ASSLMGSSYNSPLH
>TRBJ2-1|TRBV30
AWSGVFSGEQF
>TRBJ2-3|TRBV5-1
ASSFSGAPTDTQY
>TRBJ1-1|TRBV6-8
ARRGTGARNTEAF
>TRBJ2-7|TRBV18
ASSPFGNEQY
>TRBJ2-5|TRBV11-2
ASSLERQETQY
>TRBJ1-2|TRBV5-6
ASSLEDIYGYT
>TRBJ1-2|TRBV9
ASSVAVTGGDGYT
>TRBJ2-7|TRBV12-3/TRBV12-4
ARSQGENEQY
>TRBJ2-1|TRBV6-2/TRBV6-3
ASSPGTYSNEQF
>TRBJ2-1|TRBV20-1
SARGKVSDNEQF
>TRBJ1-2|TRBV10-3
AIRIDDKAVNYGYT
>TRBJ2-5|TRBV4-3
ASSQVLATSGAQETQY
>TRBJ2-3|TRBV27
ASSPTGSLTDTQY
>TRBJ1-6|TRBV2
ASKSDRSPLH
>TRBJ1-1|TRBV2
ASSYLSTDTEAF
>TRBJ2-1|TRBV7-3
ASSLGLAGGLEQF
>TRBJ1-6|TRBV29-1
SVRSELYNSPLH
>TRBJ2-7|TRBV20-1
SAPRGQGSYEQY
>TRBJ1-2|TRBV7-9
ASRDWTEGGYT
>TRBJ2-1|TRBV18
ASFGGVDYNEQF
>TRBJ1-6|TRBV28
ASSLKQSGYNSPLH
>TRBJ2-3|TRBV12-3/TRBV12-4
ANQEGLNTDTQY
>TRBJ2-7|TRBV7-9
ASSLSGIEQY
>TRBJ2-7|TRBV20-1
SASATGGEGGGREQY
>TRBJ1-1|TRBV29-1
SVEDRDRGVFTEAF
>TRBJ1-2|TRBV3-1
ASSQGGSYT
>TRBJ2-1|TRBV20-1
SASTLAGGYEQF
>TRBJ2-7|TRBV10-2
ASSHLRQGSEQY
>TRBJ2-7|TRBV5-1
ASSDSPRYEQY
>TRBJ2-7|TRBV7-9
ASSLGGRGPRIAYEQY
>TRBJ2-5|TRBV5-1
ASSLGLDRRFQETQY
>TRBJ1-5|TRBV19
ASSLRGRDQPQH
>TRBJ1-2|TRBV11-1
ASSNGLYGYT
>TRBJ2-1|TRBV12-3/TRBV12-4
ASSWGAGGGYNEQF
>TRBJ1-1|TRBV3-1
ASSQGRVLEAF
>TRBJ1-2|TRBV4-1
ASSPHPPPQVYGYT
>TRBJ2-5|TRBV18
ASSPGQKETRY
>TRBJ1-2|TRBV2
ASSGTRGDGYT
>TRBJ1-2|TRBV4-3
ASSQDGNRNFGYT
>TRBJ1-1|TRBV18
ASSPPETGRRTEAF
>TRBJ2-3|TRBV7-2
ASSSPGLSQY
>TRBJ1-5|TRBV12-3/TRBV12-4
ASKEGQGLSNQPQH
>TRBJ2-5|TRBV20-1
SARDPGQGFGTQY
>TRBJ1-3|TRBV12-3/TRBV12-4
ASSSGVGSGNTIY
>TRBJ2-1|TRBV29-1
SVGLAGGSSYNEQF
>TRBJ1-1|TRBV6-1
AGGYTEAF
>TRBJ2-7|TRBV4-2
ASSQGLTGIEQY
>TRBJ2-7|TRBV7-9
ASTPLREVRSYEQY
>TRBJ2-1|TRBV20-1
SAAPYNEQF
>TRBJ2-1|TRBV18
ASSPPTGFGYNEQF
>TRBJ2-3|TRBV13
AISQISTDTQY
>TRBJ1-1|TRBV11-2
ASSLNPDPRTEAF
>TRBJ2-7|TRBV19
ATGGQHESYEQY
>TRBJ1-6|TRBV5-1
ASSPEGALHLSPLH
>TRBJ1-1|TRBV13
ASSWGQDLIEAF
>TRBJ1-2|TRBV6-2/TRBV6-3
ASSYSAYGYT
>TRBJ2-7|TRBV20-1
SAMPGLVEQY
>TRBJ2-6|TRBV6-1
ASSSRGSGANVLT